This TCR beta chain was recovered during a study of cytotoxic CD8 clonotypes in ibrutinib-treated CLL. The CDR3 extends over 19 amino acids. V lost 2 bases and J lost 4; bases outside the gene matches: 15. Germline V CDR1 and CDR2: SGHRS, YFSETQ. The sequencing depth, 1 in 200,000 to 1 in 1 million T cells, was the target. The assay was immunoSEQ multiplex PCR, and TCRdb's table has in-frame clones only and misses some. The profile covers approximately 170,000 clones, with about 88% appearing a single time and 3% to 3.5% taken by the ten largest. Specimen: PBMCs, collected at disease progression, from a patient treated with ibrutinib. This receptor was taken from a human donor with chronic lymphocytic leukemia. V and J are TRBV5-1 and TRBJ2-5; TRBD2 agrees at 12 bases. The CDR3 is CASSLTSGRMKPGTETQYF. Here the CDR3 DNA reads TGCGCCAGCAGCTTAACTAGCGGGAGGATGAAACCGGGGACAGAGACCCAGTACTTC. Combining the CDR3 with reference TRBV5-1 and TRBJ2-5 gives the whole variable domain KAGVTQTPRYLIKTRGQQVTLSCSPISGHRSVSWYQQTPGQGLQFLFEYFSETQRNKGNFPGRFSGRQFSNSRSEMNVSTLELGDSALYLCASSLTSGRMKPGTETQYFGPGTRLLVL.